This T cell receptor beta chain was sequenced during a study of blood T cells in healthy people across ages. A second PCR, run for roughly 7 to 12 cycles, used a sample-barcoded 5' primer plus a J-beta primer mix. TCRdb recomputed calls from the 5' RACE reads with MiXCR, one row per CDR3 protein. The sample lists about 680,000 distinct CDR3 sequences; around half were seen once. The sample comprised blood. This TCR derives from a woman aged 55-70 years in good health.

CDR3 bases: TGTGCCAGCAGCACTCCCCGATGGTCAAAGGGGACAGATACGCAGTATTTT. Its translation: CASSTPRWSKGTDTQYF. The chain joins TRBV9 to TRBJ2-3; TRBD1 might be the D (5 bases). Per germline, CDR1 SGDLS and CDR2 YYNGEE. The CDR3 has 17 amino acids. V shed 4 bases and J shed 3 bases, with 21 bases lying between them.